A selection of T cell receptor beta chains follows, all from one sample in a study of shared clonotypes between healthy human individuals. The data were produced by immunoSEQ multiplex PCR, yet TCRdb's version contains in-frame clones alone and is incomplete. The sample yields about 2 million clones, roughly 94% seen once. Sequences were obtained from naive CD4+ T cells sorted from blood. These receptors were taken from a man aged 18 to 29 in good health. Each CDR3 is given with its conserved first and last residue. The order of the fields is J gene, V gene, CDR3 length, clone size, D gene, CDR3 DNA, CDR3 protein. A D gene is named only where the DNA matches it firmly. Expanded clones get a size class; other rows say once, few or many, or leave the size out.

J: TRBJ2-7
V: TRBV5-1
length: 15
size: many
D: TRBD1
DNA: TGCGCCAGCAGCTTGGCCCTTCAGGGGGCTGGCGAGCAGTACTTC
CDR3: CASSLALQGAGEQYF

J: TRBJ1-6
V: TRBV5-1
length: 18
size: NA
D: TRBD1
DNA: TGCGCCAGCAGCTTGGAGGGGACAGGGGCTTTAAGACCCTCACCCCTCCACTTT
CDR3: CASSLEGTGALRPSPLHF

J: TRBJ2-4
V: TRBV6-1
length: 15
size: NA
D: NA
DNA: TGTGCCAGCAGAAGAAGACAGGAGATCAAAAACATTCAGTACTTC
CDR3: CASRRRQEIKNIQYF

J: TRBJ2-1
V: TRBV18
length: 14
size: NA
D: NA
DNA: TGTGCCAGCTCACCGACAGAATCCTACAATGAGCAGTTCTTC
CDR3: CASSPTESYNEQFF

J: TRBJ2-4
V: TRBV9
length: 17
size: NA
D: TRBD2
DNA: TGTGCCAGCAGCGTAGTGGCTAGCGGGGGACCCAAAAACATTCAGTACTTC
CDR3: CASSVVASGGPKNIQYF

J: TRBJ2-3
V: TRBV10-3
length: 14
size: NA
D: NA
DNA: TGTGCCATCAGTGATGGCCCCCCCTATAATACGCAGTATTTT
CDR3: CAISDGPPYNTQYF

J: TRBJ2-1
V: TRBV10-3
length: 12
size: once
D: NA
DNA: TGTGCCATCAGTGCCGCCAGCAATGAGCAGTTCTTC
CDR3: CAISAASNEQFF

J: TRBJ2-7
V: TRBV4-1
length: 14
size: NA
D: TRBD1
DNA: TGCGCCAGCAGCCCCGACAGGGGAACCTACGAGCAGTACTTC
CDR3: CASSPDRGTYEQYF

J: TRBJ1-2
V: TRBV6-5
length: 15
size: NA
D: TRBD1
DNA: TGTGCCAGCAGGAAAACGGCAGGGGGCTACTATGGCTACACCTTC
CDR3: CASRKTAGGYYGYTF

J: TRBJ2-3
V: TRBV7-9
length: 15
size: NA
D: NA
DNA: TGTGCCAGCAGCCTAGGAGCCCGGGGCACAGATACGCAGTATTTT
CDR3: CASSLGARGTDTQYF

J: TRBJ2-1
V: TRBV2
length: 13
size: NA
D: NA
DNA: TGTGCCAGCAGCCGGGACAAGCTCGGGAAGCAGTTCTTC
CDR3: CASSRDKLGKQFF

J: TRBJ2-7
V: TRBV9
length: 14
size: NA
D: TRBD1
DNA: TGTGCCAGCAGCGCCCCGGGACAGGGTGGGGAGCAGTACTTC
CDR3: CASSAPGQGGEQYF

J: TRBJ1-2
V: TRBV20-1
length: 11
size: many
D: NA
DNA: TGCAGTGCTTCGGACGGAGGTGGCTACACCTTC
CDR3: CSASDGGGYTF

J: TRBJ1-6
V: TRBV9
length: 21
size: NA
D: NA
DNA: TGTGCCAGCAGCGTAACCCCCAGGGGAGTGCGGCTCCGCTCCTATAATTCACCCCTCCACTTT
CDR3: CASSVTPRGVRLRSYNSPLHF

J: TRBJ1-6
V: TRBV5-1
length: 19
size: NA
D: TRBD1
DNA: TGCGCCAGCAGCTATAGGGACAGGACTTCAAGCTCCTATAATTCACCCCTCCACTTT
CDR3: CASSYRDRTSSSYNSPLHF

J: TRBJ2-2
V: TRBV25-1
length: 14
size: NA
D: NA
DNA: TGTGCCAGCAGTCTTGGGGGGAACACCGGGGAGCTGTTTTTT
CDR3: CASSLGGNTGELFF

J: TRBJ1-4
V: TRBV30
length: 14
size: NA
D: NA
DNA: TGTGCCTGGAGCCTCAGGGGTTTTAATGAAAAACTGTTTTTT
CDR3: CAWSLRGFNEKLFF

J: TRBJ2-7
V: TRBV6-1
length: 13
size: NA
D: NA
DNA: TGTGCTAGCAGGAGGAGCGGTACCTACGAGCAGTACTTC
CDR3: CASRRSGTYEQYF

J: TRBJ2-7
V: TRBV13
length: 20
size: NA
D: TRBD2
DNA: TGTGCCAGCAGCTTAAGTTCAGGGCTAGCGGGAGGTATCATCTCCTACGAGCAGTACTTC
CDR3: CASSLSSGLAGGIISYEQYF

J: TRBJ2-1
V: TRBV11-3
length: 16
size: NA
D: TRBD2
DNA: TGTGCCAGCAGCTTAGCCGCTAGCGGGAGCTACAATGAGCAGTTCTTC
CDR3: CASSLAASGSYNEQFF

J: TRBJ2-7
V: TRBV11-2
length: 14
size: NA
D: TRBD2
DNA: TGTGCCAGCAGCTTGGGGAGGGGTCCCTACGAGCAGTACTTC
CDR3: CASSLGRGPYEQYF

J: TRBJ1-5
V: TRBV30
length: 14
size: NA
D: NA
DNA: TGTGCCTGGAGTAGGGATTTTAGCAATCAGCCCCAGCATTTT
CDR3: CAWSRDFSNQPQHF

J: TRBJ1-5
V: TRBV6-6
length: 14
size: once
D: TRBD1
DNA: TGTGCCAGCAGTCGCGGACAGGGGGTTCAGCCCCAGCATTTT
CDR3: CASSRGQGVQPQHF

J: TRBJ1-4
V: TRBV28
length: 15
size: NA
D: TRBD1
DNA: TGTGCCAGCAGTCCACTCGACAGGGAAGGTGAAAAACTGTTTTTT
CDR3: CASSPLDREGEKLFF

J: TRBJ1-6
V: TRBV6-1
length: 14
size: NA
D: TRBD1
DNA: TGTGCCAGCACCGACAGGGGGCGAAATTCACCCCTCCACTTT
CDR3: CASTDRGRNSPLHF

J: TRBJ1-4
V: TRBV27
length: 13
size: NA
D: NA
DNA: TGTGCCAGCAGTTCTCAGGGGTTGGGAAAACTGTTTTTT
CDR3: CASSSQGLGKLFF

J: TRBJ1-2
V: TRBV11-2
length: 15
size: NA
D: NA
DNA: TGTGCCAGCAGCTTAGATTTATCCAGGTTCTATGGCTACACCTTC
CDR3: CASSLDLSRFYGYTF

J: TRBJ1-5
V: TRBV11-2
length: 13
size: NA
D: NA
DNA: TGTGCCAGCAGCTTAGACAGGGCTCAGCCCCAGCATTTT
CDR3: CASSLDRAQPQHF

J: TRBJ1-2
V: TRBV10-3
length: 13
size: NA
D: TRBD1
DNA: TGTGCCATCACCCGGGGACAGGCCTATGGCTACACCTTC
CDR3: CAITRGQAYGYTF

J: TRBJ2-5
V: TRBV30
length: 18
size: NA
D: TRBD2
DNA: TGTGCCTGGAGTGTAGCCCGGACTAGCGGGGGGGCGGGAGAGACCCAGTACTTC
CDR3: CAWSVARTSGGAGETQYF

J: TRBJ1-3
V: TRBV4-2
length: 15
size: NA
D: TRBD1
DNA: TGTGCCAGCAGCCAAGGGGACAGTGATGGAAACACCATATATTTT
CDR3: CASSQGDSDGNTIYF

J: TRBJ2-1
V: TRBV29-1
length: 14
size: NA
D: NA
DNA: TGCAGCGTTGACAGGGCAAGGGCGGACAATGAGCAGTTCTTC
CDR3: CSVDRARADNEQFF

J: TRBJ1-1
V: TRBV9
length: 15
size: NA
D: NA
DNA: TGTGCCAGCAGCGGCGGCAGGGGTTTGAACACTGAAGCTTTCTTT
CDR3: CASSGGRGLNTEAFF

J: TRBJ2-7
V: TRBV10-2
length: 15
size: NA
D: TRBD1
DNA: TGCGCCAGCAGTGGCAGGACAGGGGGACCCTACGAGCAGTACTTC
CDR3: CASSGRTGGPYEQYF

J: TRBJ2-4
V: TRBV27
length: 16
size: NA
D: TRBD1
DNA: TGTGCCAGCAGTACCAACGAAGGGGGCAGGGGAAACATTCAGTACTTC
CDR3: CASSTNEGGRGNIQYF

J: TRBJ1-1
V: TRBV19
length: 16
size: NA
D: NA
DNA: TGTGCCAGTAGTCTGCGGGGCGGGACTACGAACACTGAAGCTTTCTTT
CDR3: CASSLRGGTTNTEAFF

J: TRBJ1-3
V: TRBV9
length: 15
size: NA
D: NA
DNA: TGTGCCAGCAGCCTCGGGGGGGCCACTGGAAACACCATATATTTT
CDR3: CASSLGGATGNTIYF

J: TRBJ2-7
V: TRBV5-1
length: 13
size: NA
D: TRBD2
DNA: TGCGCCAGCCAGGGACTAGCGGGTTACGAGCAGTACTTC
CDR3: CASQGLAGYEQYF

J: TRBJ1-6
V: TRBV20-1
length: 11
size: NA
D: NA
DNA: TGCAGTGCTAGACAGGATTCACCCCTCCACTTT
CDR3: CSARQDSPLHF

J: TRBJ2-7
V: TRBV5-1
length: 13
size: once
D: NA
DNA: TGCGCCAGCAGCTTGCCTGGGGGGAACGAGCAGTACTTC
CDR3: CASSLPGGNEQYF

J: TRBJ2-3
V: TRBV5-4
length: 13
size: NA
D: NA
DNA: TGTGCCAGCAGGCCCGACTACACAGATACGCAGTATTTT
CDR3: CASRPDYTDTQYF

J: TRBJ1-2
V: TRBV5-1
length: 13
size: NA
D: TRBD1
DNA: TGCGCCAGCGGAACAGGGGGCGACTATGGCTACACCTTC
CDR3: CASGTGGDYGYTF

J: TRBJ2-7
V: TRBV6-5
length: 14
size: NA
D: NA
DNA: TGTGCCACCATGTTCGGGCCGAACTCCTACGAGCAGTACTTC
CDR3: CATMFGPNSYEQYF

J: TRBJ2-7
V: TRBV11-2
length: 18
size: NA
D: NA
DNA: TGTGCCAGCAGCCAAGGGACATGGCTAGCTGCCAGCTCCTACGAGCAGTACTTC
CDR3: CASSQGTWLAASSYEQYF

J: TRBJ1-5
V: TRBV30
length: 14
size: NA
D: NA
DNA: TGTGCCTGGAATAGGGGTGTAGGAAATCAGCCCCAGCATTTT
CDR3: CAWNRGVGNQPQHF

J: TRBJ1-2
V: TRBV14
length: 16
size: NA
D: TRBD1
DNA: TGTGCCAGCAGCCTGAAAGGACAGGGCATAAACTATGGCTACACCTTC
CDR3: CASSLKGQGINYGYTF

J: TRBJ2-2
V: TRBV21-1
length: 19
size: NA
D: NA
DNA: TGTGCCAGCACCTTTCGCGGGATCAAGGGCCTGGAGGAGACCGGGGAGCTGTTTTTT
CDR3: CASTFRGIKGLEETGELFF

J: TRBJ1-6
V: TRBV5-8
length: 13
size: NA
D: NA
DNA: TGTGCCAGCAGCATAGGCTTTAATTCACCCCTCCACTTT
CDR3: CASSIGFNSPLHF

J: TRBJ2-3
V: TRBV7-2
length: 13
size: once
D: NA
DNA: TGTGCCAGCAGCTTAGGGGGTATAGATACGCAGTATTTT
CDR3: CASSLGGIDTQYF

J: TRBJ1-2
V: TRBV2
length: 14
size: NA
D: TRBD1
DNA: TGTGCCAGCAGTTTGAGACAGGGGGCTAGAGGCTACACCTTC
CDR3: CASSLRQGARGYTF

J: TRBJ1-2
V: TRBV2
length: 16
size: NA
D: TRBD1
DNA: TGTGCCAGCAGTGGATCGGGACAGGCCGGAAAGGGTGGCTACACCTTC
CDR3: CASSGSGQAGKGGYTF

J: TRBJ1-1
V: TRBV21-1
length: 15
size: NA
D: NA
DNA: TGTGCCAGCAGCATATTGGAGGGGTCGAACACTGAAGCTTTCTTT
CDR3: CASSILEGSNTEAFF

J: TRBJ1-6
V: TRBV10-3
length: 14
size: NA
D: NA
DNA: TGTGCCATCAGTGGGAGGGGAGATAATTCACCCCTCCACTTT
CDR3: CAISGRGDNSPLHF

J: TRBJ1-4
V: TRBV7-9
length: 15
size: NA
D: NA
DNA: TGTGCCAGCAGCAACCTGGACGGAGATAATGAAAAACTGTTTTTT
CDR3: CASSNLDGDNEKLFF

J: TRBJ2-2
V: TRBV9
length: 15
size: many
D: NA
DNA: TGTGCCAGCAGCGCGGGACACTCGAACACCGGGGAGCTGTTTTTT
CDR3: CASSAGHSNTGELFF

J: TRBJ1-2
V: TRBV14
length: 17
size: NA
D: TRBD1
DNA: TGTGCCAGCAGCCAAGATTACAGGGGTGGAAGCGCCTATGGCTACACCTTC
CDR3: CASSQDYRGGSAYGYTF

J: TRBJ2-1
V: TRBV10-3
length: 15
size: NA
D: TRBD1
DNA: TGTGCCATCAGTAAACCGACAGGGGGCTCTGGAGAGCAGTTCTTC
CDR3: CAISKPTGGSGEQFF

J: TRBJ2-7
V: TRBV4-1
length: 15
size: NA
D: TRBD1
DNA: TGCGCCAGCAGCCAAGAAGGTAGAGGGGGCGGCGAGCAGTACTTC
CDR3: CASSQEGRGGGEQYF

J: TRBJ1-6
V: TRBV10-1
length: 14
size: once
D: NA
DNA: TGCGCCAGCAGTGGACCGGCTGTTAATTCACCCCTCCACTTT
CDR3: CASSGPAVNSPLHF